This TCR beta chain appears in the sequencing data of a study of blood T cell repertoires in COVID-19. Across the study: The United States, Italy and Spain were the sources of the acute and convalescent COVID-19 samples.

Source study methods: From reference gene primer amplification, estimates of nucleated cell counts were derived. Generated by immunoSEQ multiplex PCR, the TCRdb table keeps only in-frame clones and is missing some. V and J calls and clone size follow that table, whereas D and trimming were derived from the DNA. This table has approximately 190,000 clones, around 83% appearing once. The CDR3 consists of 18 residues. CDR1 is LNHNV, CDR2 YYDKDF, per germline (reference sequence). V gave up 5 bases and J gave up 4 bases, with 23 bases separating them. Enrollees, about 18 to 95 years old, lived in approximately 25 US areas.

The V call is TRBV15, the J call TRBJ1-4; unclear D gene. Sequenced: PBMCs or T cells enriched from blood (not recorded which). The TCR originated in a woman aged 25-40 years who had been exposed to COVID-19. CDR3 in amino acids: CATSEPLVMGDFNEKLFF. Here the CDR3 DNA reads TGTGCCACCAGCGAGCCCCTCGTGATGGGAGACTTTAATGAAAAACTGTTTTTT.